The clone carrying this TCR beta chain has just a few counts. Primers: 60 Vbeta forward and 13 Jbeta reverse. Some clones are missing from TCRdb's copy, which holds only in-frame ones; the method was immunoSEQ multiplex PCR. The sample holds 150,000 to 200,000 clones, 60% to 80% seen once. This specimen belongs to a study of cytomegalovirus exposure and HLA in healthy donors. The CDR3 spans 15 residues. The V and J ends lost 3 bases and 2 bases, in that order; junction bases with no gene match: 5. From germline, CDR1 is SEHNR and CDR2 FQNEAQ (reference sequence). The rearrangement links TRBV7-9 to TRBJ2-7; 9 bases map to TRBD2. Sequencing was carried out using PBMCs. The source of this sequence is a female donor in good health and CMV-seronegative. The CDR3 sequence: CASSFSGSGAYEQYF. The CDR3 nucleotides are TGTGCCAGCAGCTTTAGCGGGAGTGGGGCCTACGAGCAGTACTTC.